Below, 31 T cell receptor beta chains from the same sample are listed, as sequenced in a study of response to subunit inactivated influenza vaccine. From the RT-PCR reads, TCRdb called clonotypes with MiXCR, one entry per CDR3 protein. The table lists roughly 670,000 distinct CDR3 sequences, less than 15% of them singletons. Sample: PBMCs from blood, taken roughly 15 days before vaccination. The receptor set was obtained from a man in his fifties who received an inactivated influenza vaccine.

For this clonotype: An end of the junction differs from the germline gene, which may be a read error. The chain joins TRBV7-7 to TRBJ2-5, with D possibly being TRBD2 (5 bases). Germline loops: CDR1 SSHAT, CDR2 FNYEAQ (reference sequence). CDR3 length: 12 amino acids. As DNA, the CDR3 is TGTACCAGCAGCTTTGGAGGAGAGACCCAGTACTTC. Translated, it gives CTSSFGGETQYF.

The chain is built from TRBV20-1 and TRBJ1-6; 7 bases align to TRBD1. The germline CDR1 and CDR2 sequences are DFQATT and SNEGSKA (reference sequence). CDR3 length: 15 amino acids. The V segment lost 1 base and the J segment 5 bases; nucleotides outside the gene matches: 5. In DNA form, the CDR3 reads TGCAGTGCTAGAGGGCCCGGGACAGATAATTCACCCCTCCACTTT. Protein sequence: CSARGPGTDNSPLHF.

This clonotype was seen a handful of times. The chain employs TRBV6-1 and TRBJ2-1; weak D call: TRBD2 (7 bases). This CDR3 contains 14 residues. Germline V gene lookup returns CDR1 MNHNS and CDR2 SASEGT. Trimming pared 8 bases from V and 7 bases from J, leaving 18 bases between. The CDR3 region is CASEGGGQRNEQFF. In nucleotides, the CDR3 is TGTGCCAGCGAGGGAGGGGGGCAGCGAAATGAGCAGTTCTTC.

CDR3 in DNA: TGTGCCAGCAGCTTAATCGGGCTAGCGGGGGGCTCACCTTCCTACGAGCAGTACTTC. Its translation: CASSLIGLAGGSPSYEQYF. The chain links TRBV13 to TRBJ2-7, with TRBD2 identical over 11 bases. J was trimmed by 1 base and V by 2 bases; bases with no gene match: 13. This CDR3 region has 19 residues. Germline CDR1 is PRHDT and CDR2 is FYEKMQ (reference sequence).

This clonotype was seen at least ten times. The CDR3 sequence: CASSPGTGVSGANVLTF. CDR3 in DNA: TGTGCCAGCAGCCCCGGGACAGGGGTCTCTGGGGCCAACGTCCTGACTTTC. J is TRBJ2-6 and V is TRBV12-3 or TRBV12-4, with TRBD1 matching 10 bases. The CDR3 sequence is 17 residues long. Trimming cost V 6 bases and J 0 bases; bases outside gene matches: 5.

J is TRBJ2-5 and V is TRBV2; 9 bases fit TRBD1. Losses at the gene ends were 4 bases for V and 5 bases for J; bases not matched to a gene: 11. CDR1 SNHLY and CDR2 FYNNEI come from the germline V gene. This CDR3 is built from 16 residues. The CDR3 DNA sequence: TGTGCCAGCAGTGTCACCCTGGGACAGGGCTGGGAGACCCAGTACTTC. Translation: CASSVTLGQGWETQYF.

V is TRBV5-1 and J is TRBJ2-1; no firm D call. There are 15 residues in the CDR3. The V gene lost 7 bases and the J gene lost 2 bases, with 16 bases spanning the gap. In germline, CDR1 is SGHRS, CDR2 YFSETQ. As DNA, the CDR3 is TGCGCCAGCTCGGTCCCCACCAGCGCCTACAATGAGCAGTTCTTC. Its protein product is CASSVPTSAYNEQFF. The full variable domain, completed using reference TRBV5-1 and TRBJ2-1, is KAGVTQTPRYLIKTRGQQVTLSCSPISGHRSVSWYQQTPGQGLQFLFEYFSETQRNKGNFPGRFSGRQFSNSRSEMNVSTLELGDSALYLCASSVPTSAYNEQFFGPGTRLTVL.

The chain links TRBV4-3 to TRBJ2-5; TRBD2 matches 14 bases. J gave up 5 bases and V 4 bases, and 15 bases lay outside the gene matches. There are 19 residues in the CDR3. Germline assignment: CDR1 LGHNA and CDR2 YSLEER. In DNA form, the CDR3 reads TGCGCCAGCAGCCTTTCATGGACTAGCGGGGGGACACTTCATGAGACCCAGTACTTC. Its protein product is CASSLSWTSGGTLHETQYF.

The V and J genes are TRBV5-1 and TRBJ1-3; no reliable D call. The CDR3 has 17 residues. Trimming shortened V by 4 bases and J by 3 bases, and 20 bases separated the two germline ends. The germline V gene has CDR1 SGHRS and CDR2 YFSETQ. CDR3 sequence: CASSSFGGPTGGNTIYF. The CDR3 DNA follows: TGCGCCAGCAGCAGCTTTGGCGGCCCGACGGGTGGAAACACCATATATTTT. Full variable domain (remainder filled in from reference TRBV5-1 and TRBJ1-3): KAGVTQTPRYLIKTRGQQVTLSCSPISGHRSVSWYQQTPGQGLQFLFEYFSETQRNKGNFPGRFSGRQFSNSRSEMNVSTLELGDSALYLCASSSFGGPTGGNTIYFGEGSWLTVV.

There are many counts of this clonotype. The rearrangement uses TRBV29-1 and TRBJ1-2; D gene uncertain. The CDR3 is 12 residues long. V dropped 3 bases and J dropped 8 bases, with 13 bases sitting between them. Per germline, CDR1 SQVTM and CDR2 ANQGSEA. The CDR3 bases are TGCAGCGTTGAGGACTTCAAGTGGGGCTACACCTTC. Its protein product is CSVEDFKWGYTF.

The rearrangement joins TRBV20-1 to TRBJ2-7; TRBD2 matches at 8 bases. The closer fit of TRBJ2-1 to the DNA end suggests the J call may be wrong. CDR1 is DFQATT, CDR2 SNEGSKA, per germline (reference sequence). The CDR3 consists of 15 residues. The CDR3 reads CSARIGSGSSYEQFF. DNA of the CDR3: TGCAGTGCTAGAATAGGAAGCGGGAGCTCCTACGAGCAGTTCTTC.

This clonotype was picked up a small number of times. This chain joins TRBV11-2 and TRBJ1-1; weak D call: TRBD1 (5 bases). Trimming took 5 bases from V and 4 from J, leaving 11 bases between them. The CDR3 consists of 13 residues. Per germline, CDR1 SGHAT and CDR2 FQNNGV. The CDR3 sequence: CASSQGLPTEAFF. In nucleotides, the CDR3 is TGTGCCAGCAGCCAGGGACTACCCACTGAAGCTTTCTTT.

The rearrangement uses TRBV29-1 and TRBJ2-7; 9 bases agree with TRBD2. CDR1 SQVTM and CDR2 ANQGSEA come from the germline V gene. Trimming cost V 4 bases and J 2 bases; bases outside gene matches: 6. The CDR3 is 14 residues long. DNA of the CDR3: TGCAGCGTTGCTTTCCCTAGCGGGACCTACGAGCAGTACTTC. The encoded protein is CSVAFPSGTYEQYF.

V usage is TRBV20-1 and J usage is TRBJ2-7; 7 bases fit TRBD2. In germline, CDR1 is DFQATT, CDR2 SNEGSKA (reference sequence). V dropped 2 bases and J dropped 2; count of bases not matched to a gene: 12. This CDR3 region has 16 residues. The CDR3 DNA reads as TGCAGTGCTAGAAATTGGGGCTCTAGCGGTACCTACGAGCAGTACTTC. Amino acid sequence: CSARNWGSSGTYEQYF.

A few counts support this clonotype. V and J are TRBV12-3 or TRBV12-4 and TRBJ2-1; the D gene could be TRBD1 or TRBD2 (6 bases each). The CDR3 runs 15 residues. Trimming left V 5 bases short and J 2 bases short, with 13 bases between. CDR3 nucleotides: TGTGCCAGCAGTGTAGGGGGGATCGCCTACAATGAGCAGTTCTTC. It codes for CASSVGGIAYNEQFF.

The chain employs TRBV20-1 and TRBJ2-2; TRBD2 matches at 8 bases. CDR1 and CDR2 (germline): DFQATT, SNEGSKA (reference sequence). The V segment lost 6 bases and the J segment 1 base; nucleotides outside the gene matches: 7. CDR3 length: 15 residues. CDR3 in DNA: TGCAGTGCCCCACGGGGGGGGTTGAACACCGGGGAGCTGTTTTTT. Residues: CSAPRGGLNTGELFF.

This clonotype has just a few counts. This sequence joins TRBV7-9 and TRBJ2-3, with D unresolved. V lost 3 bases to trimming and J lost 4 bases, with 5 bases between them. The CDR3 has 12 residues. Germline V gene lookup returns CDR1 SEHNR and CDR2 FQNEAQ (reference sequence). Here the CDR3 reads CASSFVPDTQYF. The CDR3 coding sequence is TGTGCCAGCAGCTTTGTCCCAGATACGCAGTATTTT.

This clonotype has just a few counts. The CDR3 DNA reads as TGTGCCAGCAGCCATGGGGGGACAGGGGGCACTGAAGCTTTCTTT. This translates into CASSHGGTGGTEAFF. The rearrangement links TRBV3-1 to TRBJ1-1, with 11 bases aligning to TRBD1. The CDR3 extends over 15 amino acids. Germline-derived CDR1 and CDR2 are LGHDT and YNNKEL (reference sequence). The V and J ends lost 3 bases and 4 bases, in that order; junction bases with no gene match: 4.

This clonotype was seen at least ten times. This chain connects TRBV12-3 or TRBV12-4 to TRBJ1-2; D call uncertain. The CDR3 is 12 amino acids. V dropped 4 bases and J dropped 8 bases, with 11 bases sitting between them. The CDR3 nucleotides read TGTGCCAGCAGTTCTCCGGGCAAGGGCTACACCTTC. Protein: CASSSPGKGYTF.

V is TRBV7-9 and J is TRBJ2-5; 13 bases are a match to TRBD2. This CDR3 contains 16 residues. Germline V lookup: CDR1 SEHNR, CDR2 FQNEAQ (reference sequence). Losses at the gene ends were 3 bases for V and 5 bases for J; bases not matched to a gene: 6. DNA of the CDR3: TGTGCCAGCAGCTTCCGGACTAGCGGGAGTATGGAGACCCAGTACTTC. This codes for CASSFRTSGSMETQYF.

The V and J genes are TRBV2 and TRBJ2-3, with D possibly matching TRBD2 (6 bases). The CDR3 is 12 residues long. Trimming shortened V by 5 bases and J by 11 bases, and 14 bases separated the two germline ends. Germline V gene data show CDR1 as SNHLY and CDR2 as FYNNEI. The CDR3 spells CASSPTRVRQYF. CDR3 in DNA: TGTGCCAGCAGTCCGACTAGAGTTAGGCAGTATTTT.

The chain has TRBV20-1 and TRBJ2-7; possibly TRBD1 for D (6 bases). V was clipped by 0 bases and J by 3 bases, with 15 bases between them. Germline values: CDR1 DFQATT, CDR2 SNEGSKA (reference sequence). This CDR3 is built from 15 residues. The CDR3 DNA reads TGCAGTGCTAGAGACCTAAGACAGGCCAGCTACGAGCAGTACTTC. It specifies CSARDLRQASYEQYF.

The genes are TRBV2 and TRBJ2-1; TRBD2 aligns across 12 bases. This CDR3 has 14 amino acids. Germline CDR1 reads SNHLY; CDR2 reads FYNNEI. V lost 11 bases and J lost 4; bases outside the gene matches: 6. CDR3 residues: CAGRGLAGYNEQFF. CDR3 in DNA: TGTGCCGGCCGTGGACTAGCGGGGTACAATGAGCAGTTCTTC.

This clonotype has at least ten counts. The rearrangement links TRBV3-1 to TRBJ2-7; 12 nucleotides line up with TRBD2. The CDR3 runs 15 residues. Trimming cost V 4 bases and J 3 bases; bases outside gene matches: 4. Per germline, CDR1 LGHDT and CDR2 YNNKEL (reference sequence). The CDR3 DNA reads TGTGCCAGCAGCCCCGGACTAGCGGGGAGCTACGAGCAGTACTTC. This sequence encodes CASSPGLAGSYEQYF.

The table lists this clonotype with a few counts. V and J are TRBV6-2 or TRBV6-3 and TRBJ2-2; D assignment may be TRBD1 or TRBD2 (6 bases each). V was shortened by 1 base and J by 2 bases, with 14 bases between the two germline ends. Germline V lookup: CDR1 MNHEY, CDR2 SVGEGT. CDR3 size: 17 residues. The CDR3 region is CASSYYGRGRNTGELFF. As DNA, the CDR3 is TGTGCCAGCAGTTACTATGGCCGGGGGCGAAACACCGGGGAGCTGTTTTTT.

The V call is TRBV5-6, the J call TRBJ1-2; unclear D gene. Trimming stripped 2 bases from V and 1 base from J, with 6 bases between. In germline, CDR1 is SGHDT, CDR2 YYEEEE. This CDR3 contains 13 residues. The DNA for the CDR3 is TGTGCCAGCAGCTTTACAATTAACTATGGCTACACCTTC. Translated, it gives CASSFTINYGYTF.

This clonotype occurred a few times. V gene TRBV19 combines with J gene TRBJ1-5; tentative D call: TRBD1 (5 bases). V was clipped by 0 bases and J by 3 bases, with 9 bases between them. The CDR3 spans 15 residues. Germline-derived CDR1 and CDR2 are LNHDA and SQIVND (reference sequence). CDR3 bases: TGTGCCAGTAGTATAGAACAGGCGCCCAATCAGCCCCAGCATTTT. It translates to CASSIEQAPNQPQHF.

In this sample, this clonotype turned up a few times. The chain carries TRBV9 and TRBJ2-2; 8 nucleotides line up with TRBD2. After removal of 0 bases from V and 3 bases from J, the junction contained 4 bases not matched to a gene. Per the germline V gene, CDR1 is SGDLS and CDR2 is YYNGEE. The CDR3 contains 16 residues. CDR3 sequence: CASSVAGRVYTGELFF. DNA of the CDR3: TGTGCCAGCAGCGTAGCCGGGAGGGTGTACACCGGGGAGCTGTTTTTT. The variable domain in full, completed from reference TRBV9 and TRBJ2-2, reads DSGVTQTPKHLITATGQRVTLRCSPRSGDLSVYWYQQSLDQGLQFLIQYYNGEERAKGNILERFSAQQFPDLHSELNLSSLELGDSALYFCASSVAGRVYTGELFFGEGSRLTVL.

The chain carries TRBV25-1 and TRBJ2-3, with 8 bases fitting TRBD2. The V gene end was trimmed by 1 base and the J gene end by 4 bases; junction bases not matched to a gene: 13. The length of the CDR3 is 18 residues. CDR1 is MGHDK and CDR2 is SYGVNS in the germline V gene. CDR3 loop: CASSEWAPSGSFADTQYF. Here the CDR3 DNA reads TGTGCCAGCAGTGAATGGGCGCCCAGCGGGAGTTTCGCAGATACGCAGTATTTT.

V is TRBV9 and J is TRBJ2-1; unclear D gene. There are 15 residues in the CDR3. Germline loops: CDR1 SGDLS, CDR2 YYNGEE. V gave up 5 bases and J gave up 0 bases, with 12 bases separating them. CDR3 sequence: CASSYRVSSYNEQFF. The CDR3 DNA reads TGTGCCAGCAGTTATAGAGTTTCCTCCTACAATGAGCAGTTCTTC. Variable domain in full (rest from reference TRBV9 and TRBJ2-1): DSGVTQTPKHLITATGQRVTLRCSPRSGDLSVYWYQQSLDQGLQFLIQYYNGEERAKGNILERFSAQQFPDLHSELNLSSLELGDSALYFCASSYRVSSYNEQFFGPGTRLTVL.

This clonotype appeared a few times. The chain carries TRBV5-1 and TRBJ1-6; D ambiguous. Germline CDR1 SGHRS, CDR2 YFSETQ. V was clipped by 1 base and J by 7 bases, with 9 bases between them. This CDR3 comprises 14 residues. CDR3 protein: CASSLLAVNSPLHF. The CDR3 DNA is TGCGCCAGCAGCTTGTTGGCGGTAAATTCACCCCTCCACTTT.